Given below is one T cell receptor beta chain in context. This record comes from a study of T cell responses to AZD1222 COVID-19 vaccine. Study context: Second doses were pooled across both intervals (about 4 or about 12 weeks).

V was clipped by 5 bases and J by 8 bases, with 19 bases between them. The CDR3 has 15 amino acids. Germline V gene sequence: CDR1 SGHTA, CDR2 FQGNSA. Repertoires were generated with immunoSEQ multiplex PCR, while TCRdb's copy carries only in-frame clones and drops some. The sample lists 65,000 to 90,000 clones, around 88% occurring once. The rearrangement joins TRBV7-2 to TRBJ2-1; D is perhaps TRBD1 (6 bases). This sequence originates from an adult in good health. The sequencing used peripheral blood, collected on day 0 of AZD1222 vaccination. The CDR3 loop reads CASSPEGVWGDEQFF. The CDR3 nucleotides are TGTGCCAGCAGCCCAGAGGGGGTATGGGGTGATGAGCAGTTCTTC.